This record looks at one T cell receptor (beta chain) sequence and its context. The authors' processing: Reference gene primer amplification in the assay estimated nucleated cell counts. Sequencing used immunoSEQ multiplex PCR; TCRdb keeps in-frame clones, though not all of them. V, J and clone size were drawn from that table, and D and trimming were deduced from the DNA. The data contain some 200,000 clones, about 90% of them singletons. Resolution of symptoms, clearance, or two negative PCRs was present in recovered Cohort 3 donors. The data stem from a study of blood T cell repertoires in COVID-19. Overall study: Spain, Italy and the United States supplied samples that represented acute and convalescent COVID-19.

V was clipped by 4 bases and J by 7 bases; unmatched bases: 14. Germline values: CDR1 LGHDT, CDR2 YNNKEL (reference sequence). The CDR3 sequence is 17 residues long. This chain links TRBV3-1 (or the pseudogene TRBV3-2) with TRBJ2-7; 12 nucleotides match TRBD2. The specimen sequenced was PBMCs or T cells enriched from blood (not recorded which). The sequence was collected from a woman aged 30 to 39 who had recovered from COVID-19. DNA of the CDR3: TGTGCCAGCAGCCCCCTCAGGAGACTAGCGGGAGTGGGAGAGCAGTACTTC. It is translated as CASSPLRRLAGVGEQYF.